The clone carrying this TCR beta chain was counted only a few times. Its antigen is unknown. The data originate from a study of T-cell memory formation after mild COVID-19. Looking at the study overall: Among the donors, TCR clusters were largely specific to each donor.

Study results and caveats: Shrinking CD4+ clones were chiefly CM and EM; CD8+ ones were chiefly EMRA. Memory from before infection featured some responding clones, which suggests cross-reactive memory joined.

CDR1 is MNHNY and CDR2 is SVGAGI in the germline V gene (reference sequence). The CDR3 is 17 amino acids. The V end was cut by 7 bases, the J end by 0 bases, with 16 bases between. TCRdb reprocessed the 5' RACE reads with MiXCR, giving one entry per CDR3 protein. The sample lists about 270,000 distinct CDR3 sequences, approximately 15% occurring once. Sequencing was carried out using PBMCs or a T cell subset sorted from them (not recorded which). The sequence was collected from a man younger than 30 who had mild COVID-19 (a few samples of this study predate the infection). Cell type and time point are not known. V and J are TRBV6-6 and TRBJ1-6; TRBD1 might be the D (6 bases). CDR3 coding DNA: TGTGCCAGCACTCATGGGGGCAGGAGCTCCTATAATTCACCCCTCCACTTT. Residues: CASTHGGRSSYNSPLHF.